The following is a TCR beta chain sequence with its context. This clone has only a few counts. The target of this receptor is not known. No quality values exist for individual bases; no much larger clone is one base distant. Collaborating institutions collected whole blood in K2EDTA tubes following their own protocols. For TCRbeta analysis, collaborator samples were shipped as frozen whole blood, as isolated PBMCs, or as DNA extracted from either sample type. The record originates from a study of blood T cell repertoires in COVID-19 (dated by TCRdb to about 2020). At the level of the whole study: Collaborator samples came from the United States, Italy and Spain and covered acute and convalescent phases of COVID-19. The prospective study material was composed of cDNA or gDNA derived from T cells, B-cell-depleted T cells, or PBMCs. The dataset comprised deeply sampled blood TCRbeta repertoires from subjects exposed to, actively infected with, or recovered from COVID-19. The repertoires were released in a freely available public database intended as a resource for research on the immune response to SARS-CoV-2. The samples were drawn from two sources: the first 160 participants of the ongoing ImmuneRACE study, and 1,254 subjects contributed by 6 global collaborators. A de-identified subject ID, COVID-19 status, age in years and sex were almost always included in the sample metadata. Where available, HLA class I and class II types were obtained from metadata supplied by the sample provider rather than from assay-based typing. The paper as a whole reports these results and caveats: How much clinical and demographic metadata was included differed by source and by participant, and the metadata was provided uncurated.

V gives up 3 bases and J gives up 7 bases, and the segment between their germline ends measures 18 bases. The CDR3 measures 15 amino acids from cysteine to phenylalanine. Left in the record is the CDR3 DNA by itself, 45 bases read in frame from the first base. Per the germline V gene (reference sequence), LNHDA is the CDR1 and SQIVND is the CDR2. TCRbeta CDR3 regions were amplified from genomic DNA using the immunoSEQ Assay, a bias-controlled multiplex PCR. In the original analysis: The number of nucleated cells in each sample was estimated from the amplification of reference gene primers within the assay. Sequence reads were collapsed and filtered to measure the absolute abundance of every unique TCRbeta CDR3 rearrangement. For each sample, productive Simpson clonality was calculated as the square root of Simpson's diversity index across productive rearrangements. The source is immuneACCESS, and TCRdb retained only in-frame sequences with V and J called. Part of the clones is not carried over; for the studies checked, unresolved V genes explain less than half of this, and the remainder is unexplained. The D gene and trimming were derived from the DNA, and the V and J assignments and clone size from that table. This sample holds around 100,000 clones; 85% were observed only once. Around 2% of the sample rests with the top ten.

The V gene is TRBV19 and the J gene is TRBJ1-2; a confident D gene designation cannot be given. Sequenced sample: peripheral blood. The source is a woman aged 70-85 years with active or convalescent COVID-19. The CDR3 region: CASSINYEAVSGYTF. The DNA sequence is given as TGTGCCAGTAGTATCAACTACGAGGCAGTCTCTGGCTACACCTTC.